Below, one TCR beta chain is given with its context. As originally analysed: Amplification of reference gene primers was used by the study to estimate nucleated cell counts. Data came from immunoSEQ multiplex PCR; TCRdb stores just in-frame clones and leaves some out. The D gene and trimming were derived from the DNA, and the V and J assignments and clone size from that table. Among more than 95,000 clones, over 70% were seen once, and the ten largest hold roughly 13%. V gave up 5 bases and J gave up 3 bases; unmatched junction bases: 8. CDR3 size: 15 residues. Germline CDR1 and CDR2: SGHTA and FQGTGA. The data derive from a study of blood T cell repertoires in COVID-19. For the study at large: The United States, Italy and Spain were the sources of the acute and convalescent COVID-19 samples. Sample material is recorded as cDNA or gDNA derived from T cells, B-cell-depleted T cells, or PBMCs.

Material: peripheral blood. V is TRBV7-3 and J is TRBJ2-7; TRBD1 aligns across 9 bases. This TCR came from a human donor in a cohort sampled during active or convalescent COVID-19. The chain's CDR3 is CASSPPDRGGYEQYF. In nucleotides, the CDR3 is TGTGCCAGCAGCCCCCCGGACAGGGGAGGCTACGAGCAGTACTTC.